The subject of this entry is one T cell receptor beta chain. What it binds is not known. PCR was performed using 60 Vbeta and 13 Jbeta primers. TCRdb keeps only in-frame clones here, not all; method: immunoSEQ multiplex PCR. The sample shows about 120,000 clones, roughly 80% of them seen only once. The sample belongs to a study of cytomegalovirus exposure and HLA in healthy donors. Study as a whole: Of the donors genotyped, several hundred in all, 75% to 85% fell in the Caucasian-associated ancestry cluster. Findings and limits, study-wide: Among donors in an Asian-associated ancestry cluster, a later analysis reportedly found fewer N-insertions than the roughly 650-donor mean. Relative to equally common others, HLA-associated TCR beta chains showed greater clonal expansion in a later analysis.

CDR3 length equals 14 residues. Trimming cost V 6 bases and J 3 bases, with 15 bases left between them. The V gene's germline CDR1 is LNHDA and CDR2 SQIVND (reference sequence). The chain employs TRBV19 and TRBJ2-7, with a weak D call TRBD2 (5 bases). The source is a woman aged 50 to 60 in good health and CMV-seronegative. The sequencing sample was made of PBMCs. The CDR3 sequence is CASSRGQMLYEQYF. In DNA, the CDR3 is TGTGCCAGTAGCAGAGGGCAGATGCTCTACGAGCAGTACTTC.